One sample yielded the 4 T cell receptor beta chains listed below, sequenced in a study of vaccination and CD4 T cells after COVID-19. Sample treatment: roughly nine-day PBMC culture with coronavirus spike peptide pools or control peptides (ViraFEST assay). It was before the COVID-19 pandemic (2011-2018) that the unexposed donor's CD4+ T cells were collected. Cultured CD4+ T cells had their DNA profiled by the Oncomine TCR Beta short-read assay. From the PCR reads, TCRdb called clonotypes with MiXCR, one entry per CDR3 protein. The sample holds about 7,100 distinct CDR3 sequences, roughly 46% seen once. These receptors' antigens are unknown. The sample taken for sequencing was CD4+ T cells from blood, cultured in vitro. These receptors came from a human donor in good health.

V usage is TRBV28 and J usage is TRBJ1-1; D is unclear. CDR1 and CDR2 (germline): MDHEN, SYDVKM. Trimming left V 2 bases short and J 1 base short, with 5 bases between. The length of the CDR3 is 13 residues. The CDR3 loop reads CASSLRGNTEAFF. As DNA, the CDR3 is TGTGCCAGCAGTTTACGGGGGAACACTGAAGCTTTCTTT.

The chain links TRBV7-9 to TRBJ1-1; tentatively, D is TRBD1 (6 bases). CDR3 length: 14 residues. V was trimmed by 5 bases and J by 2 bases, leaving 12 bases between them. The germline V gene encodes CDR1 SEHNR and CDR2 FQNEAQ (reference sequence). CDR3 sequence (DNA): TGTGCCAGCAGCCCTTGGACAGAAAACACTGAAGCTTTCTTT. Its protein is CASSPWTENTEAFF.

V is TRBV6-1 and J is TRBJ1-6, with D unresolved. Germline V gives CDR1 MNHNS, CDR2 SASEGT. The V and J ends lost 6 bases and 11 bases respectively, with 20 bases between them. The CDR3 sequence is 15 residues long. The CDR3 DNA reads as TGTGCCAGCAGGGGTTGGGAGAAACTTCGTCCACCCCTCCACTTT. As protein: CASRGWEKLRPPLHF.

The sample holds a few counts of this clonotype. The chain carries TRBV20-1 and TRBJ2-1; no clear D gene. Trimming left V 3 bases short and J 6 bases short, with 3 bases between. Germline assignment: CDR1 DFQATT and CDR2 SNEGSKA (reference sequence). The CDR3 is made up of 10 amino acids. The CDR3 sequence: CSASPNEQFF. CDR3 DNA sequence: TGCAGTGCTAGCCCCAATGAGCAGTTCTTC.